Listed here is a single T cell receptor beta chain. As yet, its antigen is unknown. These data are taken from a study of T cell responses to AZD1222 COVID-19 vaccine. Regarding the study as a whole: Reportedly, nearly half the spike-specific TCRs target unmutated variant regions. Only a handful of AZD1222 recipients, roughly 6 in all, had baseline seropositivity.

TCRdb keeps only in-frame clones here, not all; method: immunoSEQ multiplex PCR. This sample has around 90,000 clones, with under 95% found just once. The sequences come from peripheral blood, collected on day 0 of MenACWY control vaccination. This receptor was obtained from an adult in good health.

The DNA for the CDR3 is TGTGCCAGTAGTCGAACCAACAGGAACTATGGCTACACCTTC. It codes for CASSRTNRNYGYTF. The V call is TRBV19, the J call TRBJ1-2; TRBD1 is a possible D gene (5 bases). The germline V and J ends were trimmed by 5 bases and 2 bases, with 12 bases remaining between them. The CDR3 is 14 amino acids. Germline CDR1 reads LNHDA; CDR2 reads SQIVND (reference sequence).